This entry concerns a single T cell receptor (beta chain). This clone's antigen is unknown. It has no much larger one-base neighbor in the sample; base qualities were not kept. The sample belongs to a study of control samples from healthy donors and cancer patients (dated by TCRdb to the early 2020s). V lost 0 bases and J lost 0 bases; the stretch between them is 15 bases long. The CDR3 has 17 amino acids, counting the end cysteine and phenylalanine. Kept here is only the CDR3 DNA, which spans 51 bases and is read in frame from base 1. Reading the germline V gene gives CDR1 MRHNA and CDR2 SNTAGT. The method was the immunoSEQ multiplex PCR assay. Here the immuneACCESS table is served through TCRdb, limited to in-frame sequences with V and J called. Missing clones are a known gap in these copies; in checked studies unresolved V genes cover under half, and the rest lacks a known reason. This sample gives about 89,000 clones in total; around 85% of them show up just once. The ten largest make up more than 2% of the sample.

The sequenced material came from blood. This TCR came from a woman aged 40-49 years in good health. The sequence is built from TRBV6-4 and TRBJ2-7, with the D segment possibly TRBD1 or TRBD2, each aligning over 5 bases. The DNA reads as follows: TGTGCCAGCAGTGACTCGATATGGGACCCCTTCTCCTACGAGCAGTACTTC. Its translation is CASSDSIWDPFSYEQYF.